This T cell receptor beta chain was captured in a study of early T cells in non-severe SARS-CoV-2 infection. Study-level background: With bulk RNA from unsorted whole blood as input, sequencing yielded unpaired chains.

CDR3 size: 12 residues. With 7 bases removed from V and 0 bases from J, the gap between germline ends came to 9 bases. CDR1 SQVTM and CDR2 ANQGSEA come from the germline V gene. The TCR library protocol was used to attach unique molecular identifiers. These identifiers were attached to individual cDNA molecules. TCRdb reprocessed the 5' RACE reads with MiXCR, giving one entry per CDR3 protein. There are 60,000 or so distinct CDR3 sequences in the sample; under 15% occur only once, and 4% to 4.5% lies in the top ten. The chain is built from TRBV29-1 and TRBJ1-2; D is uncertain. This clonotype originated in an adult who was a healthcare worker with PCR-confirmed SARS-CoV-2 infection or an uninfected control (not recorded which). Sequences were obtained from whole blood. The CDR3 DNA reads as TGCAGCGGCCTCCAACCTAACTATGGCTACACCTTC. Protein sequence: CSGLQPNYGYTF. Combining the CDR3 with reference TRBV29-1 and TRBJ1-2 gives the whole variable domain SAVISQKPSRDICQRGTSLTIQCQVDSQVTMMFWYRQQPGQSLTLIATANQGSEATYESGFVIDKFPISRPNLTFSTLTVSNMSPEDSSIYLCSGLQPNYGYTFGSGTRLTVV.